This TCR beta chain was identified in a study of blood T cell repertoires in COVID-19. The assay was immunoSEQ multiplex PCR, and TCRdb's table has in-frame clones only and misses some. The sample has hundreds of thousands of clones; about 87% are singletons. With V trimmed by 4 bases and J by 6 bases, 9 bases remained unmatched. The germline gives CDR1 LGHNA, CDR2 YSLEER. The CDR3 covers 15 residues. This clonotype was obtained from a woman between 50 and 59 years old who had recovered from COVID-19. The gene calls are TRBV4-3 and TRBJ1-2; 9 bases align to TRBD1. Material: peripheral blood. The CDR3 DNA sequence: TGCGCCAGCAGCCGAGACAGGGGGGTCGTGGATGGCTACACCTTC. It encodes CASSRDRGVVDGYTF.